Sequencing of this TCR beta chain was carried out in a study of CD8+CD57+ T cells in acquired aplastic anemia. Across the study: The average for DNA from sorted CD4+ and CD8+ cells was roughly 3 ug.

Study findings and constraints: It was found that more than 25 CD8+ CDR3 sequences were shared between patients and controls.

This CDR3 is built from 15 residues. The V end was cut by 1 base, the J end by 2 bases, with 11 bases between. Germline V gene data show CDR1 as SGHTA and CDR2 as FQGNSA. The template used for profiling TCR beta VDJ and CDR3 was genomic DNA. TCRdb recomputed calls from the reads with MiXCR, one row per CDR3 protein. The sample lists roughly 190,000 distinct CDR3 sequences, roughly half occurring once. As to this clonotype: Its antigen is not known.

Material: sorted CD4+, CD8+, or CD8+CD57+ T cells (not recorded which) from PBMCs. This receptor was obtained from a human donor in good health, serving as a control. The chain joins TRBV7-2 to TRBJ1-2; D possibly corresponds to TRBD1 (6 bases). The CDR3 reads CASSLGPGQNYGYTF. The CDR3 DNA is TGTGCCAGCAGCTTAGGCCCAGGACAGAACTATGGCTACACCTTC.